Following are 22 T cell receptor beta chains from one sample sequenced in a study of T-cell reconstitution after alpha-beta-depleted transplantation in children. Unique molecular identifiers tagged the TCRbeta library. TCRdb independently ran MiXCR on the PCR reads; one entry per CDR3 protein. The data hold over 150,000 distinct CDR3 sequences, with roughly 11% observed a single time. This specimen was PBMCs, taken before TCRalphabeta/CD19-depleted stem cell transplant. These receptor sequences come from a boy aged 2 to 10 with acute myeloid leukemia, due to receive a stem cell transplant.

This clonotype occurred many times. CDR3 bases: TGCAGGATTCACCACTGGGGTGTTCAGCCCCAGCATTTT. Its protein product is CRIHHWGVQPQHF. This chain joins TRBV20-1 and TRBJ1-5, with D hard to call. Germline V gene data show CDR1 as DFQATT and CDR2 as SNEGSKA (reference sequence). CDR3 length: 13 amino acids.

This clonotype was recorded many times. The chain recombines TRBV28 with TRBJ1-5; 7 positions match TRBD1. V was clipped by 4 bases and J by 3 bases; unmatched bases: 6. Germline V gene lookup returns CDR1 MDHEN and CDR2 SYDVKM. The CDR3 has 15 residues. The chain's CDR3 is CASSSPTGTNQPQHF. Written as DNA, the CDR3 is TGTGCCAGCAGTTCCCCGACAGGGACCAATCAGCCCCAGCATTTT.

Remarks on this clonotype: Just one base apart from a much larger clone, this may be a read error. The CDR3 reads CSASNGSSTGELFF. The CDR3 region has the DNA TGCAGTGCTAGTAATGGGTCTAGCACCGGGGAGCTGTTTTTT. The J gene is TRBJ2-2, the V gene TRBV20-1; D unclear. V lost 3 bases to trimming and J lost 4 bases, with 12 bases between them. Germline V CDR1 and CDR2: DFQATT, SNEGSKA (reference sequence). CDR3 length: 14 residues.

This rearrangement joins TRBV18 to TRBJ2-7; tentative D call: TRBD2 (5 bases). V lost 3 bases and J 3 bases, leaving 12 bases between the germline ends. The CDR3 totals 14 residues. Germline V gene lookup returns CDR1 KGHSH and CDR2 LQKENI. This chain's CDR3 is CASSPRGSNYEQYF. The DNA for the CDR3 is TGTGCCAGCTCACCTCGGGGTTCTAACTACGAGCAGTACTTC.

This clonotype was counted at least ten times. This chain connects TRBV7-9 to TRBJ2-7; D remains ambiguous. CDR1 and CDR2 (germline): SEHNR, FQNEAQ (reference sequence). The CDR3 contains 13 residues. Trimming removed 5 bases at V and 1 base at J, with 9 bases between. The CDR3 DNA reads as TGTGCCAGCAGCCCTAGTGAGTCCTACGAGCAGTACGTC. Translated: CASSPSESYEQYV.

This clonotype was found many times. The chain is built from TRBV28 and TRBJ1-3; D is unclear. The germline V gene has CDR1 MDHEN and CDR2 SYDVKM. The CDR3 extends over 12 amino acids. The V end was cut by 4 bases, the J end by 5 bases, with 6 bases between. CDR3 DNA: TGTGCCAGCAGTTCGACGAGAAACACCATATATTTT. This codes for CASSSTRNTIYF.

In this sample, this clonotype turned up a few times. A much larger clone lies one base from this, so it may be a read error. The chain has TRBV29-1 and TRBJ1-2; tentatively, D is TRBD1 (5 bases). CDR3 length: 14 residues. Germline V gene sequence: CDR1 SQVTM, CDR2 ANQGSEA. The CDR3 region is CSVDLGEEDYGYPF. The CDR3 DNA is TGCAGCGTTGATTTAGGGGAGGAAGACTATGGCTACCCCTTC.

At least ten counts were recorded for this clonotype. This chain uses TRBV7-2 with TRBJ2-3, with a possible D match to TRBD2 (7 bases). The CDR3 has 16 residues. Trimming took 3 bases from V and 5 from J, leaving 18 bases between them. Germline V CDR1 and CDR2: SGHTA, FQGNSA. Here the CDR3 DNA reads TGTGCCAGCAGCTTTGGTTTAGGAGGGGGGGTAGATACGCAGTATTTT. It is translated as CASSFGLGGGVDTQYF.

This clonotype was counted at least ten times. The rearrangement links TRBV5-5 to TRBJ2-7; D possibly corresponds to TRBD2 (6 bases). The CDR3 contains 15 residues. Germline CDR1 and CDR2: SGHKS and YYEKEE (reference sequence). CDR3 protein: CASSLARGPSYEQYV. The CDR3, as DNA: TGTGCCAGCAGCTTGGCGCGGGGACCCTCCTACGAGCAGTATGTC.

In its sample, this clonotype was seen many times. This chain uses TRBV12-3 or TRBV12-4 with TRBJ1-5, with TRBD1 matching over 8 bases. Trimming at V came to 5 bases and at J to 11 bases, leaving 17 bases not matched to a gene. CDR3 size: 16 residues. The CDR3 here is CASSTKTGATSLTQHF. CDR3 in DNA: TGTGCCAGCAGTACAAAGACAGGGGCCACTAGCTTGACCCAGCATTTT.

This clonotype was counted ten times or more. This chain uses TRBV7-9 with TRBJ2-1; tentative D call: TRBD1 (5 bases). Trimming cost V 5 bases and J 2 bases, with 16 bases left between them. From germline, CDR1 is SEHNR and CDR2 FQNEAQ (reference sequence). CDR3 length: 16 residues. In DNA, the CDR3 is TGTGCCAGCAGCCCCAAACGAGCAGGGACCTACAATGAGCAGTTCTTC. Its translation: CASSPKRAGTYNEQFF.

This clonotype was recorded many times. This chain joins TRBV10-3 and TRBJ2-7; D may match TRBD1 or TRBD2 (6 bases each). Germline lookup yields CDR1 ENHRY and CDR2 SYGVKD. The CDR3 covers 15 residues. V lost 5 bases and J lost 1, with 15 bases in between. The CDR3 bases are TGTGCCATCAGTTTCGGGGGCGGAAGTTCCTACGAGCAGTACTTC. Translating it yields CAISFGGGSSYEQYF.

Of note for this clonotype: A much larger clone is a single base away; this may be a read error. The chain couples TRBV20-1 to TRBJ2-7; D gene unclear. CDR3 size: 12 residues. Germline CDR1 DFQATT, CDR2 SNEGSKA (reference sequence). Trimming took 3 bases from V and 2 from J, leaving 8 bases between them. The CDR3 here is CSARAGAYEQYF. CDR3 nucleotide sequence: TGCAGTGCTAGGGCAGGAGCCTACGAGCAGTACTTC.

In its sample, this clonotype was seen many times. The chain couples TRBV12-3 or TRBV12-4 to TRBJ2-7; D is unresolved. This CDR3 has 14 residues. Trimming removed 4 bases from V and 4 bases from J, with 14 bases in between. CDR3 DNA: TGTGCCAGCAGTTCAAGCTTTCTGCCGTACGAGCAGTACGTC. It specifies CASSSSFLPYEQYV.

This clonotype was observed at least ten times. The chain couples TRBV20-1 to TRBJ1-5; D might be TRBD1 (6 bases). Germline V lookup: CDR1 DFQATT, CDR2 SNEGSKA (reference sequence). The CDR3 has 14 residues. V lost 4 bases and J 4 bases, leaving 14 bases between the germline ends. CDR3: CSAMKRDINQPQHF. The CDR3 DNA is TGCAGTGCTATGAAAAGGGACATAAATCAGCCCCAGCATTTT.

This clonotype was seen ten or more times. The chain couples TRBV29-1 to TRBJ2-4; D remains ambiguous. Germline V gene lookup returns CDR1 SQVTM and CDR2 ANQGSEA. The CDR3 loop spans 13 amino acids. Trimming removed 3 bases at V and 6 bases at J, with 12 bases between. The CDR3 loop reads CSVDPGTGNIQYF. The CDR3 DNA sequence: TGCAGCGTTGATCCCGGTACGGGAAACATTCAGTACTTC.

This clonotype was recorded at least ten times. The chain couples TRBV7-9 to TRBJ2-3; 7 bases fit TRBD2. This CDR3 contains 14 residues. Germline V gives CDR1 SEHNR, CDR2 FQNEAQ (reference sequence). J gave up 4 bases and V 11 bases, and 12 bases lay outside the gene matches. The CDR3 nucleotides read TGTGCCGGGGGGGACTTCCGGTTGCCAGATACGCAGTATTTT. It is translated as CAGGDFRLPDTQYF. Combining the CDR3 with reference TRBV7-9 and TRBJ2-3 gives the whole variable domain DTGVSQNPRHKITKRGQNVTFRCDPISEHNRLYWYRQTLGQGPEFLTYFQNEAQLEKSRLLSDRFSAERPKGSFSTLEIQRTEQGDSAMYLCAGGDFRLPDTQYFGPGTRLTVL.

This clonotype has a count of ten or more. The genes are TRBV21-1 and TRBJ2-1; TRBD2 is the table's D call and was not checked against the DNA. TRBV21-1 is flagged as a pseudogene. The CDR3 runs 15 residues. CDR3 bases: TGTGCCAGCAGCAAAAATAAGCGGGGGAACAATGAGCAGTTCTTC. This encodes CASSKNKRGNNEQFF.

The chain joins TRBV5-5 to TRBJ2-1; D could derive from TRBD1 or TRBD2 (5 bases each). CDR1 and CDR2 from the germline V gene are SGHKS and YYEKEE (reference sequence). This CDR3 has 14 residues. V was pared by 1 base and J by 5 bases, with 10 bases between. DNA of the CDR3: TGTGCCAGCAGCTTGTGGGTGGGGGACAATGAGCAGTTCTTC. Encoded protein: CASSLWVGDNEQFF.

There are many counts of this clonotype. The chain is built from TRBV28 and TRBJ1-5; TRBD1 might be the D (5 bases). CDR1 is MDHEN and CDR2 is SYDVKM in the germline V gene. This CDR3 is built from 12 residues. The V end lost 6 bases, the J end lost 9 bases, and 12 bases lay between the germline ends. This CDR3 is CASSLGDLPQHF. The CDR3 region has the DNA TGTGCCAGCAGCCTGGGGGATTTGCCCCAGCATTTT.

This clonotype has at least ten counts. The genes are TRBV5-1 and TRBJ2-3, with TRBD2 as a possible D gene (6 bases). The V end lost 2 bases, the J end lost 0 bases, and 13 bases lay between the germline ends. The CDR3 contains 16 residues. Per germline, CDR1 SGHRS and CDR2 YFSETQ. The CDR3 is CASSFGTHASTDTQYF. CDR3 sequence (DNA): TGCGCCAGCAGCTTCGGGACTCACGCTAGCACAGATACGCAGTATTTT.

This clonotype came up many times. This chain connects TRBV12-3 or TRBV12-4 to TRBJ1-2; 9 bases match TRBD1. V was pared by 7 bases and J by 5 bases, with 14 bases of the junction left unmatched. The CDR3 has 16 amino acids. CDR3 sequence: CASTLSLQGARYGYTF. The CDR3 DNA follows: TGTGCCAGCACCCTTTCTTTACAGGGGGCCCGGTATGGCTACACCTTC.